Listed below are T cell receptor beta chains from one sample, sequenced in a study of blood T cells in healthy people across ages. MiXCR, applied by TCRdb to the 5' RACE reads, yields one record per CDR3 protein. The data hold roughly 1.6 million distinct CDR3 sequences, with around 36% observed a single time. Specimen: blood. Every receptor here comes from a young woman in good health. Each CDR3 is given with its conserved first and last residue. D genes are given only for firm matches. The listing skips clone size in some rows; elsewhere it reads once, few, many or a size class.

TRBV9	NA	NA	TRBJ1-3	CASGVDRHGGNTIYF	TGTGCCAGCGGCGTAGACCGTCATGGGGGAAACACCATATATTTT
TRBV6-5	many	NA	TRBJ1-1	CASSTALVGAEAFF	TGTGCCAGCAGTACCGCCTTGGTAGGCGCTGAAGCTTTCTTT
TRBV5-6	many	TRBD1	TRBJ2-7	CASSPGTGDNEQYF	TGTGCCAGCAGCCCCGGGACAGGGGACAACGAGCAGTACTTC
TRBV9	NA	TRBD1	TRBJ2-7	CASSVGDGEGGDEQYF	TGTGCCAGCAGCGTAGGGGATGGGGAAGGGGGCGATGAGCAGTACTTC
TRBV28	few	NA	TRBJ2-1	CASQTPLGLTYNEQFF	TGTGCCAGCCAAACCCCCTTAGGACTAACCTACAATGAGCAGTTCTTC
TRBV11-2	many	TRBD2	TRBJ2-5	CASSLGTRALQETQYF	TGTGCCAGCAGCTTAGGGACTAGGGCCCTCCAAGAGACCCAGTACTTC
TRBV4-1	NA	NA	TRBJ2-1	CASGHTGMNEQFF	TGCGCCAGCGGTCACACAGGGATGAATGAGCAGTTCTTC
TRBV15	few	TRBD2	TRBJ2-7	CATSRLAGVGYEQYF	TGTGCCACCAGCAGGCTAGCGGGAGTGGGTTACGAGCAGTACTTC
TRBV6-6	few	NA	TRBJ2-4	CASSYEGDLIVIQYF	TGTGCCAGCAGTTACGAGGGGGACCTTATTGTCATTCAGTACTTC
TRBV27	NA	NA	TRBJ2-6	CASSLGSWSSGANVLTF	TGTGCCAGCAGTTTAGGCAGCTGGTCCTCTGGGGCCAACGTCCTGACTTTC
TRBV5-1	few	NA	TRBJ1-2	CASSHQDRDYGYTF	TGCGCCAGCAGCCATCAGGACAGAGACTATGGCTACACCTTC
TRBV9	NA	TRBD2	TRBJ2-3	CASSVTSGGASIDTQYF	TGTGCCAGCAGCGTTACTAGCGGGGGGGCTTCGATAGATACGCAGTATTTT
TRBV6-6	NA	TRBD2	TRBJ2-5	CASSYDPSGNQETQYF	TGTGCCAGCAGTTACGACCCTAGCGGGAACCAAGAGACCCAGTACTTC
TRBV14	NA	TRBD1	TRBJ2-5	CASSQRTGGEETQYF	TGTGCCAGCAGCCAGCGGACAGGGGGTGAGGAGACCCAGTACTTC
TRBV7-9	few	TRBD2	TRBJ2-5	CASSLVVSGGQETQYF	TGTGCCAGCAGCTTAGTGGTTAGCGGGGGACAAGAGACCCAGTACTTC
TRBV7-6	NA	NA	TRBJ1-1	CASSPGPKTVGNTEAFF	TGTGCCAGCAGCCCCGGCCCCAAAACAGTCGGGAACACTGAAGCTTTCTTT
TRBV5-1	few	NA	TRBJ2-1	CASSFKDPSHEQFF	TGCGCCAGCAGCTTTAAGGATCCGTCGCATGAGCAGTTCTTC
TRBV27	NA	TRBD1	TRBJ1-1	CASSPGQGFVTEAFF	TGTGCCAGCAGTCCCGGACAGGGGTTTGTCACTGAAGCTTTCTTT
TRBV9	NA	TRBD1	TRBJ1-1	CASSGQRTEAFF	TGTGCCAGCTCGGGACAGCGGACTGAAGCTTTCTTT
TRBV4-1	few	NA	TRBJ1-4	CASSQDTWGGATNEKLFF	TGCGCCAGCAGCCAAGATACCTGGGGGGGAGCAACTAATGAAAAACTGTTTTTT
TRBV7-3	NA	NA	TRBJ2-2	CASSSTNTGELFF	TGTGCCAGCAGCTCCACAAACACCGGGGAGCTGTTTTTT
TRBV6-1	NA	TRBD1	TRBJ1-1	CASSGTQGAGKSEAFF	TGTGCCAGCAGTGGGACCCAGGGGGCAGGGAAATCGGAAGCTTTCTTT
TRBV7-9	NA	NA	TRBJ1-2	CASGRSGQTNYGHTF	TGTGCCAGCGGCCGCTCCGGACAAACAAACTATGGCCACACCTTC
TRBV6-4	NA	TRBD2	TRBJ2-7	CASREPPGLACHEQYF	TGTGCCAGCAGGGAACCACCGGGACTAGCTTGCCACGAGCAGTACTTC
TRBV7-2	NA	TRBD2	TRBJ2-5	CASGGGWGETQYF	TGTGCCAGCGGGGGGGGATGGGGTGAGACCCAGTACTTC
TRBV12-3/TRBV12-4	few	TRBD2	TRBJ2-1	CASSPGLAGGENEQFF	TGTGCCAGCAGCCCGGGACTAGCGGGAGGGGAAAATGAGCAGTTCTTC
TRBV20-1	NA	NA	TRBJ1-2	CSARDSQTSTNYGYTF	TGCAGTGCTAGAGATTCACAGACATCGACTAACTATGGCTACACCTTC
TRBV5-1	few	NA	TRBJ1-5	CASSLGPVGNQPQHF	TGCGCCAGCAGCTTGGGTCCCGTCGGCAATCAGCCCCAGCATTTT
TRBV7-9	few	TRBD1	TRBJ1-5	CASSDGQGVYQPQHF	TGTGCCAGCAGCGACGGACAGGGGGTATATCAGCCCCAGCATTTT
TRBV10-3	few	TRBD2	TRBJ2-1	CAIKRGGRDEQFF	TGTGCCATCAAACGGGGGGGCCGGGATGAGCAGTTCTTC
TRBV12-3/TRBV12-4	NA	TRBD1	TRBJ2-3	CASTWGTGSSDMQYF	TGTGCCAGCACCTGGGGGACAGGGTCATCGGATATGCAGTATTTT
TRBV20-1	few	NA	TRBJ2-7	CSALTPGAYEQYF	TGCAGTGCCTTGACCCCAGGGGCCTACGAGCAGTACTTC
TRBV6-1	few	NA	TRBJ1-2	CASHTGRSPYGYTF	TGTGCCAGCCATACGGGACGCAGCCCCTATGGCTACACCTTC
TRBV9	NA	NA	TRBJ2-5	CASSVGQRQETQYF	TGTGCCAGCAGCGTAGGTCAGCGCCAAGAGACCCAGTACTTC
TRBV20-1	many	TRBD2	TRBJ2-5	CSASGLVGPQYF	TGCAGTGCGAGCGGACTAGTAGGTCCCCAGTACTTC
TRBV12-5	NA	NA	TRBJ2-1	CASGSDNEQFF	TGTGCTAGTGGTTCCGACAATGAGCAGTTCTTC
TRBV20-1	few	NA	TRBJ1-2	CSARDNQRQNGYTF	TGCAGTGCTAGAGACAACCAAAGACAGAACGGCTACACCTTC
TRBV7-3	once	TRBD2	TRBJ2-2	CASSLRTSGISTGELFF	TGTGCCAGCAGCCTAAGGACTAGCGGGATCAGCACCGGGGAGCTGTTTTTT